The clone carrying this TCR beta chain was observed a handful of times. What it binds is unknown. The entry originates in a study of identical twins. Study-level results: Cross-sectional statistics, not tracking of the same donors, supported the conclusions. Models underpredicted monozygotic twin sharing of out-of-frame TCR alpha. Weaker excess twin sharing was observed in beta out-of-frame sequences.

cDNA molecules carried unique molecular identifiers, and template switching added a universal primer site. TCRdb independently ran MiXCR on the 5' RACE reads; one entry per CDR3 protein. This table has about 720,000 distinct CDR3 sequences, 8.5% to 9% appearing once. V lost 8 bases and J lost 6, with 10 bases in between. Per germline, CDR1 KGHDR and CDR2 SFDVKD. This CDR3 has 13 residues. The data were also submitted as part of a second study, on yellow fever vaccine responses in identical twins.

The chain couples TRBV24-1 to TRBJ2-6; D is possibly TRBD2 (5 bases). The TCR comes from a woman between 18 and 29 years old in good health. The specimen sequenced was PBMCs. The CDR3 coding sequence is TGTGCCACCAAAGGGAGTCAGGCCAACGTCCTGACTTTC. Translating gives CATKGSQANVLTF.